One T cell receptor beta chain is described in this entry. Which antigen it targets is not known. Base qualities are not provided; no much larger clone lies one nucleotide away. The data were obtained in a study of blood T cell repertoires in COVID-19 (dated by TCRdb to between 2020 and 2021). Regarding the complete study: Collaborator samples came from the United States, Italy and Spain and covered acute and convalescent phases of COVID-19. The prospective study material was composed of cDNA or gDNA derived from T cells, B-cell-depleted T cells, or PBMCs. Deeply sampled blood TCRbeta repertoires from subjects exposed to, actively infected with, or recovered from COVID-19 were included in the dataset. A freely available public database, intended as a resource for researchers studying the immune response to SARS-CoV-2, is where the repertoires were released. Samples came from the ongoing ImmuneRACE study (first 160 participants) plus 1,254 subjects from 6 global collaborators. Nearly every sample came with metadata listing a de-identified subject ID, COVID-19 status, age in years and sex. Where available, HLA class I and class II types were obtained from metadata supplied by the sample provider rather than from assay-based typing.

Findings and caveats that apply to the study as a whole: The amount of clinical and demographic metadata varied by source and participant and was provided uncurated.

TCRbeta CDR3 regions were amplified from genomic DNA using the immunoSEQ Assay, a bias-controlled multiplex PCR. The paper's data handling went like this. The number of nucleated cells in each sample was estimated from the amplification of reference gene primers within the assay. Sequence reads were collapsed and filtered to measure the absolute abundance of every unique TCRbeta CDR3 rearrangement. For each sample, productive Simpson clonality was calculated as the square root of Simpson's diversity index across productive rearrangements. The source is immuneACCESS, and TCRdb retained only in-frame sequences with V and J called. Part of the clones is not carried over; for the studies checked, unresolved V genes explain less than half of this, and the remainder is unexplained. The D gene and trimming were derived from the DNA, and the V and J assignments and clone size from that table. For this sample the table gives 130,000 to 150,000 clones, of which 65% to 85% were detected only once. Of the sample, 10% to 15% falls within the top ten clones.

The collaborating institutions used their own protocols to collect whole blood in K2EDTA tubes. For TCRbeta analysis, collaborators shipped samples as frozen whole blood, isolated PBMCs, or DNA extracted from either of those sample types. The sequenced sample was peripheral blood. The source is a man aged 60 to 69 with active or convalescent COVID-19.

The nucleotides read TGTGCCAGCAGCTTGGACCCATGGGGGGCGGGAGCCTACGAGCAGTACTTC. Translated, it gives CASSLDPWGAGAYEQYF. The chain joins TRBV5-4 to TRBJ2-7; the D region possibly corresponds to TRBD2 (7 bases align). The CDR3 sequence holds 17 residues, the cysteine and phenylalanine included. Only the CDR3 DNA stays, 51 bases, in frame from base 1. CDR1 SGHNT and CDR2 YYREEE were looked up in the germline V gene (reference sequence). The trim is 0 bases for V and 2 bases for J, with a gap of 18 bases between the germline ends. With all but the CDR3 taken from the reference TRBV5-4 and TRBJ2-7 genes, the full variable domain is: ETGVTQSPTHLIKTRGQQVTLRCSSQSGHNTVSWYQQALGQGPQFIFQYYREEENGRGNFPPRFSGLQFPNYSSELNVNALELDDSALYLCASSLDPWGAGAYEQYFGPGTRLTVT.